A single T cell receptor beta chain is shown here with its context. The antigen is not known. PCR amplification relied on 60 Vbeta primers (plus 13 Jbeta primers). Repertoires were generated with immunoSEQ multiplex PCR, while TCRdb's copy carries only in-frame clones and drops some. The sample comprises 150,000 to 200,000 clones, about four fifths of which are singletons, and approximately 1.5% rests with the top ten. The data stem from a study of cytomegalovirus exposure and HLA in healthy donors. Study-wide results and caveats: The study put 150 or so TCR beta chains on its list as cytomegalovirus-associated. Whilst most TCR sequences proved rare, a subset of public TCRs occurred across many donors. In a later analysis, most CMV-associated TCR beta chains appeared HLA-restricted.

This CDR3 is 15 amino acids long. In germline, CDR1 is SEHNR, CDR2 FQNEAQ (reference sequence). The V end was cut by 1 base, the J end by 2 bases, with 12 bases between. This receptor was taken from a girl between 5 and 17 years old in good health and CMV-seropositive. The chain combines TRBV7-9 with TRBJ2-7, with D possibly being TRBD1 (6 bases). What was sequenced was PBMCs. The DNA for the CDR3 is TGTGCCAGCAGCTTAGTGCCACGGACAGCCTACGAGCAGTACTTC. Its translation is CASSLVPRTAYEQYF.